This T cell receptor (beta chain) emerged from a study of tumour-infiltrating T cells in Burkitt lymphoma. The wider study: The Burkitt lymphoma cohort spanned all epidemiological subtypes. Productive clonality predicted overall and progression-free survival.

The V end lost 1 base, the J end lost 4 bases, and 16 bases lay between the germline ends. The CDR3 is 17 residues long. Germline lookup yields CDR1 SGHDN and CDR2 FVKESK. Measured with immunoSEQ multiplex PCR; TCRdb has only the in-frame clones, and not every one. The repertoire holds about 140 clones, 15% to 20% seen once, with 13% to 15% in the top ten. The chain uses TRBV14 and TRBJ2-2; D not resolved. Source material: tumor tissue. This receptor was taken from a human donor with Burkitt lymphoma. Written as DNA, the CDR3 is TGTGCCAGCAGCCAAGCCATAGGATCGCTTCCCACCGGGGAGCTGTTTTTT. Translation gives CASSQAIGSLPTGELFF.